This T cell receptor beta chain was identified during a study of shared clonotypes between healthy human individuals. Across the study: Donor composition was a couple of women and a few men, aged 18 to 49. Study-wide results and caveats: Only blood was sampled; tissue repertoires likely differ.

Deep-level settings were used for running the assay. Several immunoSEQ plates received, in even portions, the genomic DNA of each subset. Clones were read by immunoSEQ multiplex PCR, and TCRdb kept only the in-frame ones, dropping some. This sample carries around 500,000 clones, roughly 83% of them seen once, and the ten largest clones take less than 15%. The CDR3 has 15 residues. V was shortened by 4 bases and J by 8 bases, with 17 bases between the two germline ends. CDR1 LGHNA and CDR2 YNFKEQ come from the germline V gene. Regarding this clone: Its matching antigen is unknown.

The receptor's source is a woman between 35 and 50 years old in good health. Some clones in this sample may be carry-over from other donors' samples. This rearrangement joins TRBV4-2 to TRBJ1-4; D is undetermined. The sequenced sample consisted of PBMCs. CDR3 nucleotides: TGTGCCAGCAGCCCAGAACCGGGGATCGGGGAAAAACTGTTTTTT. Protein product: CASSPEPGIGEKLFF.